A single sample is the source of the 30 T cell receptor beta chains below, sequenced in a study of blood T cells in healthy people across ages. The use of a sample-barcoded 5' primer and a J-beta primer mix characterized a second PCR of roughly 6 to 11 cycles. TCRdb re-called the 5' RACE reads with MiXCR, one entry per CDR3 protein. This sample has fewer than 2,000,000 distinct CDR3 sequences; around 35% occur once, and the top ten carry 10% to 12%. The sequenced material came from blood. These receptors were obtained from a woman in her twenties or thirties in good health.

The sample holds many counts of this clonotype. The J gene is TRBJ1-5, the V gene TRBV10-3; no reliable D call. The CDR3 is made up of 14 amino acids. Germline V gives CDR1 ENHRY, CDR2 SYGVKD. Trimming pared 0 bases from V and 10 bases from J, leaving 13 bases between. The CDR3 protein is CAISESAASEPQHF. In DNA form, the CDR3 reads TGTGCCATCAGTGAGTCGGCAGCCAGTGAACCCCAGCATTTT.

Regarding this clonotype: A much larger clone differs by one base, so this may be a read error. The chain joins TRBV4-1 to TRBJ2-5, with D possibly matching TRBD2 (6 bases). The J call may be in error: the DNA end matches TRBJ2-7 better. The germline CDR1 and CDR2 sequences are MGHRA and YSYEKL. The CDR3 is 15 amino acids. In nucleotides, the CDR3 is TGCGCCAGCAGCCAAGAAAAGCGGAGGGGCTACGAGCAGTACTTC. Translating gives CASSQEKRRGYEQYF.

This chain links TRBV2 with TRBJ2-3, with D unresolved. The germline V gene encodes CDR1 SNHLY and CDR2 FYNNEI. This CDR3 is 16 amino acids long. Trimming took 5 bases from V and 0 from J, leaving 15 bases between them. The CDR3 sequence: CASSPEVYPSTDTQYF. The CDR3 region has the DNA TGTGCCAGCAGTCCCGAGGTTTATCCTAGCACAGATACGCAGTATTTT.

This clonotype was observed a handful of times. The chain links TRBV27 to TRBJ1-2, with no clear D. Germline V gene lookup returns CDR1 MNHEY and CDR2 SMNVEV (reference sequence). V lost 5 bases, J lost 4 bases, and 20 bases lay in between. The CDR3 is made up of 16 amino acids. The DNA of the CDR3 is TGTGCCAGCAGTCCCCCCGGACGGGGTTACATCTATGGCTACACCTTC. This gives the protein CASSPPGRGYIYGYTF.

The rearrangement joins TRBV20-1 to TRBJ1-6; TRBD1 matches at 10 bases. Germline V CDR1 and CDR2: DFQATT, SNEGSKA (reference sequence). The CDR3 sequence is 16 residues long. J was trimmed by 6 bases and V by 3 bases; bases with no gene match: 8. The CDR3 coding sequence is TGCAGTGCTAGTAGGGACAGGGGTGACCCTAATTCACCCCTCCACTTT. Residues: CSASRDRGDPNSPLHF.

This chain links TRBV10-3 with TRBJ2-1; TRBD2 might be the D (6 bases). The CDR3 contains 14 residues. V lost 4 bases, J lost 5 bases, and 12 bases lay in between. CDR1 is ENHRY and CDR2 is SYGVKD in the germline V gene. CDR3 sequence reads: CAISASGGDNEQFF. The CDR3 region has the DNA TGTGCCATCAGTGCCTCCGGGGGAGACAATGAGCAGTTCTTC.

This clonotype was detected a few times. The chain carries TRBV7-7 and TRBJ2-1; no definite D call. V was clipped by 1 base and J by 6 bases, with 13 bases between them. This CDR3 has 15 residues. Germline CDR1 reads SSHAT; CDR2 reads FNYEAQ (reference sequence). The CDR3 here is CASSLEEAFSNEQFF. DNA for the CDR3: TGTGCCAGCAGCTTAGAAGAGGCCTTTAGCAATGAGCAGTTCTTC.

In this sample, this clonotype turned up a few times. V is TRBV10-3 and J is TRBJ1-2; weak D call: TRBD1 (6 bases). Germline V gives CDR1 ENHRY, CDR2 SYGVKD. V lost 4 bases, J lost 8 bases, and 20 bases lay in between. There are 15 residues in the CDR3. This CDR3 is CAISGIQGRADGYTF. The CDR3 bases are TGTGCCATCAGTGGGATACAGGGAAGGGCAGACGGCTACACCTTC.

This clonotype was seen a handful of times. This sequence joins TRBV6-1 and TRBJ2-7; no reliable D call. This CDR3 has 13 residues. CDR1 is MNHNS and CDR2 is SASEGT in the germline V gene. Trimming pared 2 bases from V and 6 bases from J, leaving 11 bases between. The CDR3 region has the DNA TGTGCCAGCAGTGAATATCCGATCCGCGAGCAGTACTTC. It yields the protein CASSEYPIREQYF.

The chain combines TRBV20-1 with TRBJ2-1, with 12 bases aligning to TRBD2. After removal of 5 bases from V and 3 bases from J, the junction contained 8 bases not matched to a gene. Germline loops: CDR1 DFQATT, CDR2 SNEGSKA (reference sequence). The CDR3 spans 16 residues. The CDR3 protein is CSALPSGGEVYNEQFF. The CDR3 DNA is TGCAGTGCTCTGCCTAGCGGGGGGGAGGTCTACAATGAGCAGTTCTTC.

About this clonotype: This may stem from a read error, because a much larger clone lies one nucleotide away. The chain recombines TRBV10-3 with TRBJ2-1; 7 bases line up with TRBD1. Germline values: CDR1 ENHRY, CDR2 SYGVKD. V dropped 4 bases and J dropped 3; count of bases not matched to a gene: 9. CDR3 length equals 16 residues. CDR3 protein: CAISGSGTDNYNEQFF. In DNA form, the CDR3 reads TGTGCCATCAGTGGATCTGGGACAGACAACTACAATGAGCAGTTCTTC.

The chain couples TRBV20-1 to TRBJ2-5, with TRBD2 matching 8 bases. The CDR3 extends over 15 amino acids. Trimming removed 6 bases from V and 5 bases from J; junction bases left unmatched: 14. From germline, CDR1 is DFQATT and CDR2 SNEGSKA (reference sequence). CDR3 region: CSAVITGGFGETQYF. CDR3 sequence (DNA): TGCAGTGCCGTGATAACGGGGGGGTTCGGTGAGACCCAGTACTTC.

The rearrangement uses TRBV6-1 and TRBJ2-3; D may be TRBD2 (5 bases). The CDR3 is 14 residues long. Germline lookup yields CDR1 MNHNS and CDR2 SASEGT. Trimming removed 0 bases from V and 5 bases from J, with 9 bases in between. The CDR3 DNA sequence: TGTGCCAGCAGTGAAGCAGACGGGGTAGATACGCAGTATTTT. This sequence encodes CASSEADGVDTQYF.

In this sample, this clonotype turned up a few times. The chain has TRBV3-1 and TRBJ2-1, with 13 bases identical to TRBD2. V lost 4 bases and J lost 0; bases outside the gene matches: 3. CDR3 length: 17 amino acids. The germline V gene has CDR1 LGHDT and CDR2 YNNKEL (reference sequence). CDR3: CASSPTSGGSSYNEQFF. CDR3 bases: TGTGCCAGCAGCCCGACTAGCGGGGGGAGCTCCTACAATGAGCAGTTCTTC.

The CDR3 reads CSARVALAEYEQYF. In nucleotides, the CDR3 is TGCAGTGCTAGGGTGGCTCTCGCCGAGTACGAGCAGTACTTC. The rearrangement uses TRBV20-1 and TRBJ2-7, with D hard to call. V lost 3 bases, J lost 4 bases, and 16 bases lay in between. Per germline, CDR1 DFQATT and CDR2 SNEGSKA (reference sequence). The CDR3 runs 14 residues.

This clonotype has a count of ten or more. The V call is TRBV20-1, the J call TRBJ2-7; TRBD1 is a possible D gene (7 bases). CDR3 length: 14 residues. The V gene's germline CDR1 is DFQATT and CDR2 SNEGSKA (reference sequence). Trimming stripped 0 bases from V and 2 bases from J, with 11 bases between. The CDR3 reads CSARDAGQTYEQYF. CDR3 in DNA: TGCAGTGCTAGAGATGCGGGACAGACCTACGAGCAGTACTTC.

The V gene is TRBV5-1, the J gene TRBJ2-6, with TRBD2 matching 7 bases. V lost 7 bases, J lost 1 base, and 5 bases stayed unmatched. The CDR3 runs 15 residues. Germline loops: CDR1 SGHRS, CDR2 YFSETQ. The CDR3 bases are TGCGCCAGCTCACGGCGGGGGTCTGGGGCCAACGTCCTGACTTTC. Translated: CASSRRGSGANVLTF. Full variable domain (outside the CDR3, taken from reference TRBV5-1 and TRBJ2-6): KAGVTQTPRYLIKTRGQQVTLSCSPISGHRSVSWYQQTPGQGLQFLFEYFSETQRNKGNFPGRFSGRQFSNSRSEMNVSTLELGDSALYLCASSRRGSGANVLTFGAGSRLTVL.

This clonotype was seen a handful of times. The V call is TRBV6-1, the J call TRBJ1-2; D gene unclear. The CDR3 has 14 residues. Germline values: CDR1 MNHNS, CDR2 SASEGT. Trimming stripped 0 bases from V and 4 bases from J, with 9 bases between. The CDR3 region is CASSEAHRPYGYTF. DNA of the CDR3: TGTGCCAGCAGTGAAGCGCACAGACCCTATGGCTACACCTTC.

The chain has TRBV2 and TRBJ2-5; TRBD1 matches 7 bases. Germline trimming cut 8 bases from V and 5 bases from J; bases unmatched to any gene: 14. The CDR3 is made up of 15 amino acids. Germline values: CDR1 SNHLY, CDR2 FYNNEI. In DNA form, the CDR3 reads TGTGCCAGCGCACTCGTGGGACAGACCGGGGAGACCCAGTACTTC. Translating gives CASALVGQTGETQYF.

This chain uses TRBV30 with TRBJ2-7; TRBD1 aligns across 8 bases. From germline, CDR1 is GTSNPN and CDR2 SVGIG (reference sequence). V shed 1 base, J shed 2 bases, and the junction held 10 bases outside the gene matches. CDR3 length: 16 residues. The CDR3, as DNA: TGTGCCTGGAGTGCAATGGGGACAGGTAACCCCTACGAGCAGTACTTC. Translating gives CAWSAMGTGNPYEQYF.

The chain recombines TRBV6-1 with TRBJ2-5; 9 nucleotides match TRBD2. Germline loops: CDR1 MNHNS, CDR2 SASEGT. The CDR3 extends over 13 amino acids. Losses at the gene ends were 8 bases for V and 5 bases for J; bases not matched to a gene: 6. CDR3 DNA sequence: TGTGCCAGCGGACTAGCGTGGGGGGAGACCCAGTACTTC. It translates to CASGLAWGETQYF.

This clonotype has a handful of counts. The chain employs TRBV3-1 and TRBJ2-5; 9 positions match TRBD2. Germline CDR1 LGHDT, CDR2 YNNKEL (reference sequence). Losses at the gene ends were 1 base for V and 5 bases for J; bases not matched to a gene: 11. The CDR3 has 17 amino acids. The CDR3 spells CASSQALSGGTGETQYF. The DNA for the CDR3 is TGTGCCAGCAGCCAAGCCTTAAGCGGGGGGACGGGGGAGACCCAGTACTTC.

The rearrangement joins TRBV3-1 to TRBJ1-6; no definite D call. The CDR3 is made up of 16 amino acids. With 7 bases removed from V and 0 bases from J, the gap between germline ends came to 13 bases. From germline, CDR1 is LGHDT and CDR2 YNNKEL (reference sequence). The CDR3 protein is CASNTAGSSYNSPLHF. As DNA, the CDR3 is TGTGCCAGCAATACGGCCGGTAGCTCCTATAATTCACCCCTCCACTTT.

The V gene is TRBV27, the J gene TRBJ2-7; 9 bases are shared with TRBD1. V shed 0 bases and J 6 bases; nucleotides not matched to a gene: 12. The germline gives CDR1 MNHEY, CDR2 SMNVEV (reference sequence). This CDR3 comprises 17 residues. In nucleotides, the CDR3 is TGTGCCAGCAGTTTATCGACGGGGACAGGGAGGTTCCTCGAGCAGTACTTC. Translation: CASSLSTGTGRFLEQYF.

As for this clonotype: The junction departs from the called germline gene at one end, perhaps through a read error. The chain uses TRBV6-5 and TRBJ1-1; TRBD1 matches 7 bases. CDR1 is MNHEY, CDR2 SVGAGI, per germline. CDR3 size: 13 residues. CDR3 sequence: CASTGTANTDAFF. The CDR3 DNA is TGTGCCAGCACCGGGACAGCGAACACTGATGCTTTCTTT.

This sequence joins TRBV6-1 and TRBJ2-3; D is unclear. Trimming pared 6 bases from V and 10 bases from J, leaving 14 bases between. CDR3 length equals 12 residues. Germline CDR1 and CDR2: MNHNS and SASEGT. The CDR3 is CASRDSSEAQYF. The CDR3, as DNA: TGTGCCAGCAGGGATTCTAGTGAGGCGCAGTATTTT.

This clonotype was observed a single time. The chain couples TRBV3-1 to TRBJ2-2; D is unclear. This CDR3 region has 13 residues. V dropped 1 base and J dropped 7 bases, with 7 bases sitting between them. Germline V gives CDR1 LGHDT, CDR2 YNNKEL (reference sequence). The CDR3 loop is CASSQVFDGELFF. CDR3 nucleotide sequence: TGTGCCAGCAGCCAAGTCTTCGACGGGGAGCTGTTTTTT.

This chain uses TRBV10-3 with TRBJ2-6; D unclear. The CDR3 runs to 16 residues. Trimming shortened V by 2 bases and J by 2 bases, and 10 bases separated the two germline ends. Germline V gene sequence: CDR1 ENHRY, CDR2 SYGVKD. The CDR3 sequence is CAISEVRSPGANVLTF. DNA for the CDR3: TGTGCCATCAGTGAGGTAAGGTCCCCTGGGGCCAACGTCCTGACTTTC.

V and J are TRBV27 and TRBJ1-2, with TRBD1 matching over 9 bases. Per germline, CDR1 MNHEY and CDR2 SMNVEV (reference sequence). This CDR3 comprises 15 residues. With V trimmed by 2 bases and J by 4 bases, 5 bases remained unmatched. The CDR3, as DNA: TGTGCCAGCAGTTTAATGGGGACAGGGTCCTATGGCTACACCTTC. Translation: CASSLMGTGSYGYTF.

The table lists this clonotype with a count of one. This chain connects TRBV28 to TRBJ2-1; D is ambiguous. The germline V gene encodes CDR1 MDHEN and CDR2 SYDVKM. This CDR3 contains 14 residues. The V end lost 3 bases, the J end lost 7 bases, and 13 bases lay between the germline ends. CDR3 sequence: CASSFPPNRNEQFF. Written as DNA, the CDR3 is TGTGCCAGCAGTTTCCCCCCGAATCGGAATGAGCAGTTCTTC.